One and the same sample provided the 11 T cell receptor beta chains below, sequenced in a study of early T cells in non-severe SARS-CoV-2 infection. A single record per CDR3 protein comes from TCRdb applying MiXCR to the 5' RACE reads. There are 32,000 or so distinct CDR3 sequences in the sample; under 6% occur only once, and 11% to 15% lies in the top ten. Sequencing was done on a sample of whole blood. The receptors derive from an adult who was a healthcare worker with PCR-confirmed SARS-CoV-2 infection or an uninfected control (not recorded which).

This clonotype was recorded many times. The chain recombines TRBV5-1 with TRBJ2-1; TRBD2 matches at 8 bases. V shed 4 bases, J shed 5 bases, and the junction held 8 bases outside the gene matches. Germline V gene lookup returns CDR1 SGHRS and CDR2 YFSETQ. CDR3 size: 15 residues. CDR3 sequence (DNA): TGCGCCAGCAGCCTGCGGACTAGCCCAAACAATGAGCAGTTCTTC. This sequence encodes CASSLRTSPNNEQFF.

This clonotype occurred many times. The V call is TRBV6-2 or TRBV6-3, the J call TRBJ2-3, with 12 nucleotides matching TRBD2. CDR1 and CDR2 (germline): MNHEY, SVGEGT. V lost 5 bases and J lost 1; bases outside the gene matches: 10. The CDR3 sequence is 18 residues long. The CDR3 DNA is TGTGCCAGCAGTGACCCTAGCGGGGGGGCCTGGGGCACAGATACGCAGTATTTT. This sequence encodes CASSDPSGGAWGTDTQYF.

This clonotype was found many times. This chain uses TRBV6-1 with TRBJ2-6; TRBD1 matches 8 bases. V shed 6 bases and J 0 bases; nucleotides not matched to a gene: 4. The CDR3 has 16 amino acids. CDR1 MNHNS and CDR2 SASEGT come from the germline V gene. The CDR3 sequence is CASSGTGTSGANVLTF. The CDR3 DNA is TGTGCCAGCAGCGGGACAGGCACCTCTGGGGCCAACGTCCTGACTTTC.

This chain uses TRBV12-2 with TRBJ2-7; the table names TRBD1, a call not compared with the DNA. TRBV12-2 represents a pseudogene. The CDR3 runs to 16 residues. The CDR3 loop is CASRPTPGGSDYEQYF. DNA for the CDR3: TGTGCAAGTCGCCCCACACCGGGGGGGTCGGACTACGAGCAGTACTTC.

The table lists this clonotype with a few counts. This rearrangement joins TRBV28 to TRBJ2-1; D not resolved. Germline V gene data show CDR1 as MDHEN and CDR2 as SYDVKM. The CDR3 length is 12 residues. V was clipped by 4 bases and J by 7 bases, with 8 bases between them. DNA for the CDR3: TGTGCCAGCAGTTCCCAGTGGAATGAGCAGTTCTTC. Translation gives CASSSQWNEQFF.

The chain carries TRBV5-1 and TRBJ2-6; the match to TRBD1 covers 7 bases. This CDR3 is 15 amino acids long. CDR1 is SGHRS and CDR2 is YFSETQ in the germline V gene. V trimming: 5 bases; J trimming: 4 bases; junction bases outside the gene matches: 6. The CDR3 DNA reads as TGCGCCAGCAGTTTAACAGGGGCCGGGGCCAACGTCCTGACTTTC. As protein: CASSLTGAGANVLTF.

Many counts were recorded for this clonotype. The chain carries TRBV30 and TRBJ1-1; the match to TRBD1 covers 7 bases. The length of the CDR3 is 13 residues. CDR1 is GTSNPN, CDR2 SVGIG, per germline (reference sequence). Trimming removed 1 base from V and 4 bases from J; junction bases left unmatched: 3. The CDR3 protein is CAWSGSGGTEAFF. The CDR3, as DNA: TGTGCCTGGAGTGGGTCAGGGGGCACTGAAGCTTTCTTT.

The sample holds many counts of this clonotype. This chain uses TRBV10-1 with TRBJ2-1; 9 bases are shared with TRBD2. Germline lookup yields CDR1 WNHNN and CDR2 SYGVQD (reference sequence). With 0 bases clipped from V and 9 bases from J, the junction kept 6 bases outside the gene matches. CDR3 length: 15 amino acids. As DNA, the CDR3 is TGCGCCAGCAGTGAGTCGCGGGGGGGGCCGAGTGAGCAGTTCTTC. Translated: CASSESRGGPSEQFF.

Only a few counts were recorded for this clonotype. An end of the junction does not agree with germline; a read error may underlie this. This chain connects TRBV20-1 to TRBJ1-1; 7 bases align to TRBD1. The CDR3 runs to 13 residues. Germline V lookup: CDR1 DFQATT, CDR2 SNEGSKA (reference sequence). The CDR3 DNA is TGCAGCGCTAGGGCAGGGGGGAACACTGAAGCTTTCTTT. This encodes CSARAGGNTEAFF.

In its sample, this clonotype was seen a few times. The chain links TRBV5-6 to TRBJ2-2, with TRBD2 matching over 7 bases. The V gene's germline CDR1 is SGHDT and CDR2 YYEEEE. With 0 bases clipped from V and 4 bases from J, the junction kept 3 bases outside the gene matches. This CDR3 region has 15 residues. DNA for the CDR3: TGTGCCAGCAGCTTGGGTCCGGGGGGCACCGGGGAGCTGTTTTTT. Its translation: CASSLGPGGTGELFF.

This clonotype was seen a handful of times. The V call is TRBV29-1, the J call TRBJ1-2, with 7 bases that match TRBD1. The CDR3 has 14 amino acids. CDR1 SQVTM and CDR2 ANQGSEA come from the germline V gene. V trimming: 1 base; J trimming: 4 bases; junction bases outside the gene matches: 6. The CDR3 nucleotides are TGCAGCGTTGAAGTGGGGGGACAGTTCTATGGCTACACCTTC. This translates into CSVEVGGQFYGYTF.